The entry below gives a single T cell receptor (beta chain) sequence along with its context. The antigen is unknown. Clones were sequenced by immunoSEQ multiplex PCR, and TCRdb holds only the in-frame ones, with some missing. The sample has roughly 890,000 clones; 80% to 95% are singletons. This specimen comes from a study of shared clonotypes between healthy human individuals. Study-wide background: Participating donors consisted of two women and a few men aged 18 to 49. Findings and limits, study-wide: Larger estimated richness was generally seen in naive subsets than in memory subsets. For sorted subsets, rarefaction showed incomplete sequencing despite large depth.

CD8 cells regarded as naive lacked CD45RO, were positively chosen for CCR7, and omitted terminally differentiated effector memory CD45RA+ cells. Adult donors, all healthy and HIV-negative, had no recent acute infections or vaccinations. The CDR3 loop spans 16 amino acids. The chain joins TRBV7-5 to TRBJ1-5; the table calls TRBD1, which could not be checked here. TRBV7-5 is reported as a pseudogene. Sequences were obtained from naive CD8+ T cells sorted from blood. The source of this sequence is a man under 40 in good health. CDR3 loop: CARSPLAGRGHQPQHF. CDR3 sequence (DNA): TGTGCCAGAAGCCCCCTTGCTGGCAGGGGGCACCAGCCCCAGCATTTT.